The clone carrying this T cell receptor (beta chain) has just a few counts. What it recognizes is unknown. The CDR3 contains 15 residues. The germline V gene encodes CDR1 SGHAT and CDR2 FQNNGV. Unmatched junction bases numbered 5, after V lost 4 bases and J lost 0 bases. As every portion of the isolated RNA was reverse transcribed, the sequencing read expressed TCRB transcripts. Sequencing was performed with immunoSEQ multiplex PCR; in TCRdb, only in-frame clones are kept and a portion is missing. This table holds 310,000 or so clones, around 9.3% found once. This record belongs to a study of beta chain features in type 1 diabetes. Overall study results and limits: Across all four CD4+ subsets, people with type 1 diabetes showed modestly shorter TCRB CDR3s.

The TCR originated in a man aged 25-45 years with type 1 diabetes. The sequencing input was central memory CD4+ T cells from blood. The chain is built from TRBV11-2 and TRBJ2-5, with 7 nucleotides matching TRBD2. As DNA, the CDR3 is TGTGCCAGCAGCTCGGGTCTAGCGGACCAAGAGACCCAGTACTTC. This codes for CASSSGLADQETQYF.